The 18 T cell receptor beta chains below all came from one sample that was sequenced in a study of T-cell memory formation after mild COVID-19. TCRdb re-called the 5' RACE reads with MiXCR, one entry per CDR3 protein. The sample shows a few hundred thousand distinct CDR3 sequences, more than 8% of them seen only once. Source material: PBMCs or a T cell subset sorted from them (not recorded which). The source of these receptors is a man younger than 30 who had mild COVID-19 (a few samples of this study predate the infection). Cell type and time point are not known.

This clonotype was observed a handful of times. This chain connects TRBV7-2 to TRBJ2-1; TRBD2 might be the D (5 bases). The CDR3 contains 15 residues. V was cut by 1 base and J by 2 bases, with 9 bases left in between. CDR1 and CDR2 from the germline V gene are SGHTA and FQGNSA. CDR3 residues: CASSLERLTYNEQFF. The DNA for the CDR3 is TGTGCCAGCAGCTTAGAGCGGCTGACCTACAATGAGCAGTTCTTC.

V is TRBV5-5 and J is TRBJ1-1; maybe TRBD1 (6 bases). Trimming stripped 2 bases from V and 6 bases from J, with 17 bases between. CDR1 and CDR2 (germline): SGHKS, YYEKEE (reference sequence). The CDR3 covers 15 residues. The CDR3 nucleotides read TGTGCCAGCAGCTTAACCCAGGGGTTTGAACCTGAAGCTTTCTTT. Its translation is CASSLTQGFEPEAFF. Based on the CDR3 plus reference TRBV5-5 and TRBJ1-1, the full variable domain is DAGVTQSPTHLIKTRGQQVTLRCSPISGHKSVSWYQQVLGQGPQFIFQYYEKEERGRGNFPDRFSARQFPNYSSELNVNALLLGDSALYLCASSLTQGFEPEAFFGQGTRLTVV.

The chain combines TRBV7-9 with TRBJ1-3; D is undetermined. Trimming cost V 3 bases and J 2 bases, with 8 bases left between them. Germline loops: CDR1 SEHNR, CDR2 FQNEAQ (reference sequence). The CDR3 is made up of 14 amino acids. CDR3 loop: CASSFEGTGNTIYF. The CDR3 nucleotides read TGTGCCAGCAGCTTTGAAGGAACTGGAAACACCATATATTTT.

This clonotype came up a few times. The chain links TRBV11-2 to TRBJ1-3, with D tentatively TRBD1 (5 bases). The CDR3 totals 17 residues. The V gene lost 2 bases and the J gene lost 0 bases, with 14 bases spanning the gap. Germline lookup yields CDR1 SGHAT and CDR2 FQNNGV. The CDR3: CASSLNRGPHSGNTIYF. The CDR3 DNA reads as TGTGCCAGCAGCTTAAATAGGGGCCCTCACTCTGGAAACACCATATATTTT.

This clonotype has just a few counts. The rearrangement joins TRBV4-2 to TRBJ2-5; 12 nucleotides agree with TRBD2. V was clipped by 0 bases and J by 0 bases; unmatched bases: 5. CDR3 size: 18 residues. Germline V lookup: CDR1 LGHNA, CDR2 YNFKEQ. The CDR3 DNA is TGTGCCAGCAGCCAAGAAGAGACTAGCGGGGGTCACCAAGAGACCCAGTACTTC. This gives the protein CASSQEETSGGHQETQYF.

The chain recombines TRBV21-1 with TRBJ2-7; the table's D gene call, TRBD1, was not cross checked with the DNA. TRBV21-1 is a pseudogene. CDR3 size: 11 residues. CDR3 loop: CASQGVGEQYV. In DNA form, the CDR3 reads TGTGCCAGCCAAGGGGTTGGCGAGCAGTACGTC.

The chain is built from TRBV2 and TRBJ1-2; D is unclear. Germline loops: CDR1 SNHLY, CDR2 FYNNEI. This CDR3 contains 12 residues. V was pared by 4 bases and J by 8 bases, with 11 bases between. CDR3 amino acids: CASSAASVGYTF. CDR3 sequence (DNA): TGTGCCAGCAGTGCGGCTTCCGTGGGCTACACCTTC.

This clonotype occurred a few times. V usage is TRBV2 and J usage is TRBJ1-5; the D gene is possibly TRBD1 (5 bases). Trimming pared 2 bases from V and 1 base from J, leaving 12 bases between. The CDR3 totals 16 residues. Germline V gene sequence: CDR1 SNHLY, CDR2 FYNNEI. The CDR3 here is CASSERWRGSNQPQHF. The CDR3 coding sequence is TGTGCCAGCAGTGAACGGTGGAGGGGAAGCAATCAGCCCCAGCATTTT.

This clonotype came up a few times. The V and J genes are TRBV7-7 and TRBJ2-2, with 9 bases identical to TRBD2. The germline V gene has CDR1 SSHAT and CDR2 FNYEAQ (reference sequence). J was trimmed by 7 bases and V by 10 bases; bases with no gene match: 10. The CDR3 is made up of 14 amino acids. The CDR3, as DNA: TGTGCCACCGCGCGGGGGGGCAATCTCGGGGAGCTGTTTTTT. Translated: CATARGGNLGELFF.

This clonotype was detected a few times. The gene calls are TRBV20-1 and TRBJ1-1, with D unclear. Per germline, CDR1 DFQATT and CDR2 SNEGSKA (reference sequence). V lost 0 bases, J lost 1 base, and 12 bases lay in between. The CDR3 is made up of 15 amino acids. The CDR3 DNA follows: TGCAGTGCTAGAGATCCCGGGTCGGAGAACACTGAAGCTTTCTTT. As protein: CSARDPGSENTEAFF.

V gene TRBV6-5 combines with J gene TRBJ1-1; 8 bases are a match to TRBD1. The CDR3 runs 12 residues. V dropped 7 bases and J dropped 10; count of bases not matched to a gene: 8. Germline V CDR1 and CDR2: MNHEY, SVGAGI. In DNA form, the CDR3 reads TGTGCCAGCAATTCAGGGGGCAGGATAGCTTTCTTT. Translation: CASNSGGRIAFF.

This clonotype was seen only a few times. The CDR3 protein is CSARGQAGNTIYF. The DNA of the CDR3 is TGCAGTGCTAGAGGGCAGGCTGGAAACACCATATATTTT. The genes are TRBV20-1 and TRBJ1-3; D ambiguous. The CDR3 extends over 13 amino acids. CDR1 and CDR2 from the germline V gene are DFQATT and SNEGSKA (reference sequence). Trimming pared 1 base from V and 2 bases from J, leaving 6 bases between.

The V gene is TRBV11-2, the J gene TRBJ1-2; 9 bases align to TRBD1. Germline CDR1 and CDR2: SGHAT and FQNNGV. Unmatched junction bases numbered 12, after V lost 5 bases and J lost 8 bases. This CDR3 has 15 amino acids. CDR3 region: CASSRVGTGTRGYTF. The CDR3 nucleotides are TGTGCCAGCAGCAGGGTCGGGACAGGGACGCGCGGCTACACCTTC.

This chain uses TRBV6-2 or TRBV6-3 with TRBJ2-1, with D perhaps TRBD1 (5 bases). Per the germline V gene, CDR1 is MNHEY and CDR2 is SVGEGT. The V and J ends lost 4 bases and 8 bases respectively, with 21 bases between them. This CDR3 comprises 16 residues. In DNA, the CDR3 is TGTGCCAGCAGTTCCGAGGTCTTGGCAGGGTACGATGAGCAGTTCTTC. Its translation: CASSSEVLAGYDEQFF.

This clonotype appeared a few times. The chain recombines TRBV5-1 with TRBJ1-2, with 7 bases identical to TRBD1. Germline values: CDR1 SGHRS, CDR2 YFSETQ. J lost 0 bases, V lost 1 base, and 6 bases had no gene match. This CDR3 comprises 16 residues. The DNA for the CDR3 is TGCGCCAGCAGCTTGTTAGGGGGCCGAGCTAACTATGGCTACACCTTC. This encodes CASSLLGGRANYGYTF. The entire variable domain, with the rest obtained from reference TRBV5-1 and TRBJ1-2, is as follows: KAGVTQTPRYLIKTRGQQVTLSCSPISGHRSVSWYQQTPGQGLQFLFEYFSETQRNKGNFPGRFSGRQFSNSRSEMNVSTLELGDSALYLCASSLLGGRANYGYTFGSGTRLTVV.

The sample holds a few counts of this clonotype. The J gene is TRBJ1-1, the V gene TRBV5-1, with D possibly matching TRBD1 (5 bases). V was pared by 0 bases and J by 11 bases, with 17 bases between. The CDR3 is 14 amino acids. The V gene's germline CDR1 is SGHRS and CDR2 YFSETQ. The CDR3 DNA reads TGCGCCAGCAGCTTGGGGGGTAAAGGGGTTGCGGCTTTCTTT. Its translation is CASSLGGKGVAAFF.

This clonotype was counted a few times. The V and J genes are TRBV7-6 and TRBJ2-2, with a possible D match to TRBD1 (6 bases). The V end lost 1 base, the J end lost 1 base, and 13 bases lay between the germline ends. From germline, CDR1 is SGHVS and CDR2 FNYEAQ. CDR3 length equals 17 residues. CDR3: CASSLEVGAVNTGELFF. For the CDR3, the DNA is TGTGCCAGCAGCTTAGAAGTGGGGGCGGTGAACACCGGGGAGCTGTTTTTT.

The V gene is TRBV6-6, the J gene TRBJ2-2; the match to TRBD2 covers 10 bases. J was trimmed by 1 base and V by 4 bases; bases with no gene match: 6. This CDR3 has 17 amino acids. Germline V gene data show CDR1 as MNHNY and CDR2 as SVGAGI (reference sequence). The CDR3 loop reads CASSSSPSGGNTGELFF. The CDR3 DNA reads TGTGCCAGCAGTTCCTCCCCTAGCGGGGGGAACACCGGGGAGCTGTTTTTT.